Following are 11 T cell receptor beta chains from one sample sequenced in a study of blood T cells in healthy people across ages. A second PCR of about 7 to 12 cycles used a sample-barcoded 5' primer and a J-beta primer mix. TCRdb fed the 5' RACE reads into MiXCR, producing one record per CDR3 protein. Of some 1,000,000 distinct CDR3 sequences listed, less than 25% are singletons. These data were likewise used in another study, on T cells of mothers and their children.

Sequencing was carried out using blood. The source is a girl aged 2 to 9 in good health.

The chain recombines TRBV5-5 with TRBJ2-3; D may correspond to TRBD1 or TRBD2 (6 bases each). Trimming stripped 2 bases from V and 3 bases from J, with 10 bases between. Germline CDR1 SGHKS, CDR2 YYEKEE (reference sequence). The CDR3 spans 14 residues. The CDR3 coding sequence is TGTGCCAGCAGCTTAGGGGGGATGACAGATACGCAGTATTTT. Its translation: CASSLGGMTDTQYF.

The chain uses TRBV21-1 and TRBJ2-1; the D call TRBD1 from the table was never checked on the DNA. TRBV21-1 is reported as a pseudogene. The CDR3 runs 15 residues. In DNA, the CDR3 is TGTGCCAGCCGACAGGGTTTAAGCTCCTACAATGAGCAGCTCTTC. Translating gives CASRQGLSSYNEQLF.

This clonotype occurred a few times. The chain uses TRBV10-3 and TRBJ2-1; D uncertain. The CDR3 is 15 amino acids. V lost 11 bases, J lost 0 bases, and 17 bases lay in between. CDR1 is ENHRY, CDR2 SYGVKD, per germline. The CDR3 DNA reads TGTGCCGCCCAAGATTCGGCCGCCTCCTACAATGAGCAGTTCTTC. It encodes CAAQDSAASYNEQFF.

The DNA for the CDR3 is TGTGCCAGCAGTTTTGGGTCGGGCAGGGGATTCTATGGCTACACCTTC. Its translation: CASSFGSGRGFYGYTF. J is TRBJ1-2 and V is TRBV12-3 or TRBV12-4; the D gene is possibly TRBD1 (6 bases). Trimming cost V 3 bases and J 4 bases, with 18 bases left between them. This CDR3 is 16 amino acids long.

The V call is TRBV12-3 or TRBV12-4, the J call TRBJ2-3; 7 positions agree with TRBD1. Trimming at V came to 2 bases and at J to 2 bases, leaving 7 bases not matched to a gene. The CDR3 runs to 16 residues. The DNA for the CDR3 is TGTGCCAGCAGTTTAAAGGGGGCGGCCTACACAGATACGCAGTATTTT. This encodes CASSLKGAAYTDTQYF.

This clonotype appeared a few times. This CDR3 fails to terminate in the conserved phenylalanine or tryptophan, so it likely reflects a read error. V and J are TRBV6-6 and TRBJ2-7, with D perhaps TRBD2 (6 bases). The V and J ends lost 6 bases and 5 bases respectively, with 23 bases between them. Germline-derived CDR1 and CDR2 are MNHNY and SVGAGI (reference sequence). The length of the CDR3 is 16 residues. Here the CDR3 DNA reads TGTGCCAGCAGCCCAGCGCGGGGATCAGGGACGGACGAGCAGTACTCC. The encoded protein is CASSPARGSGTDEQYS.

This clonotype occurred a few times. The chain links TRBV7-3 to TRBJ2-7; no firm D call. V lost 6 bases and J 7 bases, leaving 28 bases between the germline ends. The germline V gene has CDR1 SGHTA and CDR2 FQGTGA. The CDR3 contains 17 residues. The CDR3 sequence: CASSQSFIGTTPEEQYF. DNA of the CDR3: TGTGCCAGCAGTCAGTCCTTTATAGGTACTACCCCGGAGGAGCAGTACTTC.

V gene TRBV3-1 combines with J gene TRBJ2-1, with D hard to call. This CDR3 has 13 residues. With 1 base removed from V and 8 bases from J, the gap between germline ends came to 9 bases. Germline V CDR1 and CDR2: LGHDT, YNNKEL (reference sequence). CDR3 in amino acids: CASSQALSDEQFF. CDR3 nucleotides: TGTGCCAGCAGCCAAGCCCTTTCGGATGAGCAGTTCTTC.

This clonotype has a handful of counts. CDR3 in amino acids: CSVGEGLHQPQHF. The CDR3, as DNA: TGCAGCGTTGGTGAAGGGTTGCATCAGCCCCAGCATTTT. The rearrangement joins TRBV29-1 to TRBJ1-5; the D is unclear. Germline V gives CDR1 SQVTM, CDR2 ANQGSEA. The CDR3 is 13 amino acids. V was trimmed by 4 bases and J by 5 bases, leaving 12 bases between them. Full variable domain (rest looked up from reference TRBV29-1 and TRBJ1-5): SAVISQKPSRDICQRGTSLTIQCQVDSQVTMMFWYRQQPGQSLTLIATANQGSEATYESGFVIDKFPISRPNLTFSTLTVSNMSPEDSSIYLCSVGEGLHQPQHFGDGTRLSIL.

The chain uses TRBV7-9 and TRBJ1-2; possibly TRBD1 for D (6 bases). The V gene's germline CDR1 is SEHNR and CDR2 FQNEAQ (reference sequence). The V end lost 1 base, the J end lost 2 bases, and 8 bases lay between the germline ends. The CDR3 consists of 14 residues. CDR3 amino acids: CASSLVQGNYGYTF. The CDR3 nucleotides read TGTGCCAGCAGCTTAGTTCAGGGGAACTATGGCTACACCTTC.

In its sample, this clonotype was seen a few times. The chain joins TRBV9 to TRBJ2-1; no clear D. TRBJ2-7 matches the DNA end more closely, so the J call is doubtful. This CDR3 is 14 amino acids long. The V gene's germline CDR1 is SGDLS and CDR2 YYNGEE. In DNA form, the CDR3 reads TGTGCCAGCAGCGTTGGAGTTTTTACCTACGAGCAGTACTTC. Residues: CASSVGVFTYEQYF.